Sequencing of this T cell receptor beta chain was carried out in a study of T cells in localized non-small cell lung cancer. CDR1 and CDR2 (germline): GTSNPN, SVGIG (reference sequence). The CDR3 consists of 15 residues. Trimming at V came to 2 bases and at J to 9 bases, leaving 8 bases not matched to a gene. Study-wide results and caveats: In adjacent lung appeared a median around 60 of the top 100 tumor clones. Uninvolved adjacent lung had the highest recorded T cell clonality, with tumor below it. Sequencing was restricted to one tumor region; therefore, heterogeneity remains possible.

Produced via immunoSEQ multiplex PCR; TCRdb's table is partial and in-frame only. This sample has around 2,500 clones; about 33% occur once, and the top ten carry about 19%. This clone was seen a single time. Antigen unknown. This rearrangement joins TRBV30 to TRBJ2-7, with 15 bases that match TRBD2. This sequence originates from a female donor of 60 years or more with stage II lung adenocarcinoma. This sample comprised lung tumor tissue, obtained before any cancer treatment. The CDR3 here is CAWSNKGLAGGRQYF. The CDR3 nucleotides are TGTGCCTGGAGTAACAAGGGACTAGCGGGAGGTCGGCAGTACTTC. The full variable domain, in which reference TRBV30 and TRBJ2-7 provide the parts outside the CDR3, is SQTIHQWPATLVQPVGSPLSLECTVEGTSNPNLYWYRQAAGRGLQLLFYSVGIGQISSEVPQNLSASRPQDRQFILSSKKLLLSDSGFYLCAWSNKGLAGGRQYFGPGTRLTVT.